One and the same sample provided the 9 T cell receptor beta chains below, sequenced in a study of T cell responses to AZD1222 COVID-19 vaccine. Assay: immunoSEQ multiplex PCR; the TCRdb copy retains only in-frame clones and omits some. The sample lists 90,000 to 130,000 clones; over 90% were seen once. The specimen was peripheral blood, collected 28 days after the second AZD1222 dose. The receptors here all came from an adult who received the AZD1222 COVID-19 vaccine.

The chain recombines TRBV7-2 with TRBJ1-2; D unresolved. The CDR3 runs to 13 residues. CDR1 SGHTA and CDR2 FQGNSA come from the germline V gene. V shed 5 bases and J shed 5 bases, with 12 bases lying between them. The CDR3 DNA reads TGTGCCAGCAGCCCCTTTGTGAGTTATGGCTACACCTTC. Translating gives CASSPFVSYGYTF.

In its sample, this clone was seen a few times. Here the CDR3 reads CASSFGQYQPQHF. CDR3 nucleotide sequence: TGTGCCAGCAGTTTCGGACAGTACCAGCCCCAGCATTTT. The chain combines TRBV12-3 or TRBV12-4 with TRBJ1-5, with D maybe TRBD1 (6 bases). This CDR3 contains 13 residues. Trimming stripped 3 bases from V and 7 bases from J, with 10 bases between.

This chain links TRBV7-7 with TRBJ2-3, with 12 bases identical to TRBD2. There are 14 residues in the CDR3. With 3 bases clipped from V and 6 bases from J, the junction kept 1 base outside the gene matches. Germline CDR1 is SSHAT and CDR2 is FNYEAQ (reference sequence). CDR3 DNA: TGTGCCAGCAGCTTGGGACTAGCGGGCGATACGCAGTATTTT. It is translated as CASSLGLAGDTQYF.

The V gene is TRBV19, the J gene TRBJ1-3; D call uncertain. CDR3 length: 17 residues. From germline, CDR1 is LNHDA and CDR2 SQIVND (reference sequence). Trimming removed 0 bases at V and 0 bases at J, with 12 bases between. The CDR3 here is CASSIEGYGSSGNTIYF. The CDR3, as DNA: TGTGCCAGTAGTATAGAGGGATACGGCTCCTCTGGAAACACCATATATTTT.

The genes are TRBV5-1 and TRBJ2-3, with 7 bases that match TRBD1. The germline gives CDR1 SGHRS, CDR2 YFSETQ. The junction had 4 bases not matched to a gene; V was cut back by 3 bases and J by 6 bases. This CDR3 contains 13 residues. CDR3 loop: CASSSDRPDTQYF. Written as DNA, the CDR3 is TGCGCCAGCAGCTCGGACAGGCCGGATACGCAGTATTTT.

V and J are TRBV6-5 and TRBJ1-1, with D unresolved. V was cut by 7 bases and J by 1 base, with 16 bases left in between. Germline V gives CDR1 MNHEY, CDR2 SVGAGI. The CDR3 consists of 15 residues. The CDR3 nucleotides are TGTGCCAGCAACTCTGAACGGATGAGGAACACTGAAGCTTTCTTT. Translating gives CASNSERMRNTEAFF.

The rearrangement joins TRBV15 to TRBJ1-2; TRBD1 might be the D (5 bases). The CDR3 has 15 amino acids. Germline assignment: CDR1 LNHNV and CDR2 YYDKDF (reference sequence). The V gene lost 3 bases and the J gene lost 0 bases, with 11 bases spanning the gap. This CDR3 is CATSSVTTANYGYTF. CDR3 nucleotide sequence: TGTGCCACCAGCAGCGTTACGACAGCTAACTATGGCTACACCTTC. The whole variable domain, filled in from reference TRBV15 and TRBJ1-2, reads DAMVIQNPRYQVTQFGKPVTLSCSQTLNHNVMYWYQQKSSQAPKLLFHYYDKDFNNEADTPDNFQSRRPNTSFCFLDIRSPGLGDTAMYLCATSSVTTANYGYTFGSGTRLTVV.

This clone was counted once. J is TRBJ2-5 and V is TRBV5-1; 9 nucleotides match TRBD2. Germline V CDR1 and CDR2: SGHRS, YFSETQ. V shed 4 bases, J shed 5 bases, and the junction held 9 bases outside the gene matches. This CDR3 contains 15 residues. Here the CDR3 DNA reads TGCGCCAGCAGCATTAGCGGGAGTGGGGACGAGACCCAGTACTTC. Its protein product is CASSISGSGDETQYF.

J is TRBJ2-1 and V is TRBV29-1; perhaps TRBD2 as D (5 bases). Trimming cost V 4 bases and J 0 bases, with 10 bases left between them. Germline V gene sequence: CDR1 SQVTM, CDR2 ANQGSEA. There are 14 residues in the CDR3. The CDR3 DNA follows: TGCAGCGTTGGAAGAGGGCTCTCCTACAATGAGCAGTTCTTC. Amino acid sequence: CSVGRGLSYNEQFF.